This T cell receptor beta chain was profiled in a study of blood T cells in healthy people across ages. Study details: Every two T cells gave about one barcoded beta molecule via template switching.

Study results and limitations: CMV status of donors was not determined, possibly confounding expanded clonotype changes.

Primers used in a second PCR of roughly 6 to 11 cycles were a sample-barcoded 5' primer and a J-beta primer mix. With 12 random nucleotides, a template-switch adaptor tagged each individual cDNA molecule. TCRdb re-called the 5' RACE reads with MiXCR, one entry per CDR3 protein. The sample lists around 900,000 distinct CDR3 sequences; approximately 50% were seen once. As for this clonotype: Its antigen is still unknown.

No fewer than 7 million PBMCs went into each sample. CDR3 size: 14 residues. Germline V gene sequence: CDR1 SGHRS, CDR2 YFSETQ. V lost 0 bases and J lost 3; bases outside the gene matches: 3. Sequencing was done on a sample of blood. The receptor's source is a woman in her sixties or seventies in good health. The chain uses TRBV5-1 and TRBJ2-7; 7 bases agree with TRBD1. This chain's CDR3 is CASSLGGQHYEQYF. CDR3 coding DNA: TGCGCCAGCAGCTTGGGGGGACAGCACTACGAGCAGTACTTC. The full variable domain, its missing parts supplied by reference TRBV5-1 and TRBJ2-7, is KAGVTQTPRYLIKTRGQQVTLSCSPISGHRSVSWYQQTPGQGLQFLFEYFSETQRNKGNFPGRFSGRQFSNSRSEMNVSTLELGDSALYLCASSLGGQHYEQYFGPGTRLTVT.